These 22 T cell receptor beta chains originate from one sample sequenced in a study of T cells in Graves' hyperthyroidism and ophthalmopathy. Researchers took RNA transcripts and amplified the TCR beta CDR3 regions from them. First-round RT-PCR with HTBI primers amplified the TCR CDR3 region. Using its own MiXCR run on the multiplex PCR reads, TCRdb lists one record per CDR3 protein. The table records some 250,000 distinct CDR3 sequences, roughly 15% of them present only once. The sequencing sample was made of blood. The receptors come from a woman in her 50s with Graves' hyperthyroidism that later progressed to Graves' ophthalmopathy.

The chain couples TRBV9 to TRBJ1-4, with unresolved D. Germline V gene sequence: CDR1 SGDLS, CDR2 YYNGEE. V was shortened by 2 bases and J by 8 bases, with 13 bases between the two germline ends. The length of the CDR3 is 14 residues. The CDR3 reads CASSVGLEREKLFF. CDR3 coding DNA: TGTGCCAGCAGCGTCGGGTTGGAACGGGAAAAACTGTTTTTT.

This clonotype was recorded at least ten times. V usage is TRBV7-9 and J usage is TRBJ2-1, with a weak D call TRBD1 (6 bases). Deletions cut 3 bases from V and 6 bases from J, with 15 bases between. Germline V gives CDR1 SEHNR, CDR2 FQNEAQ (reference sequence). This CDR3 region has 15 residues. CDR3 protein: CASSFQGLGGNEQFF. The CDR3 DNA reads as TGTGCCAGCAGCTTTCAGGGGTTAGGGGGCAATGAGCAGTTCTTC.

This clonotype came up a few times. This sequence joins TRBV5-1 and TRBJ2-2; D gene unclear. The V end was cut by 3 bases, the J end by 4 bases, with 7 bases between. The CDR3 runs to 13 residues. Per germline, CDR1 SGHRS and CDR2 YFSETQ. The CDR3 is CASSSVPTGELFF. The CDR3 nucleotides read TGCGCCAGCAGCTCCGTTCCCACCGGGGAGCTGTTTTTT.

V gene TRBV5-1 combines with J gene TRBJ2-7, with D perhaps TRBD1 (6 bases). This CDR3 is 12 amino acids long. V lost 7 bases to trimming and J lost 5 bases, with 13 bases between them. Germline values: CDR1 SGHRS, CDR2 YFSETQ. DNA of the CDR3: TGCGCCAGCTCCCAGGGGTGGGACGAGCAGTACTTC. It encodes CASSQGWDEQYF.

This clonotype was counted ten times or more. The chain links TRBV7-2 to TRBJ2-5; D gene ambiguous. Trimming shortened V by 4 bases and J by 5 bases, and 11 bases separated the two germline ends. CDR1 is SGHTA, CDR2 FQGNSA, per germline. This CDR3 has 13 amino acids. CDR3 sequence: CASSSLGGETQYF. For the CDR3, the DNA is TGTGCCAGCAGCTCTCTAGGTGGGGAGACCCAGTACTTC.

This clonotype was seen only a few times. This rearrangement joins TRBV15 to TRBJ1-6; a possible D gene is TRBD1 (5 bases). This CDR3 contains 13 residues. Germline CDR1 reads LNHNV; CDR2 reads YYDKDF (reference sequence). V was trimmed by 0 bases and J by 10 bases, leaving 7 bases between them. The CDR3 protein is CATSRDEGSPLHF. The CDR3 DNA follows: TGTGCCACCAGCAGAGATGAGGGGTCACCCCTCCACTTT.

This clonotype has at least ten counts. V gene TRBV27 combines with J gene TRBJ1-1, with D uncertain. CDR3 size: 13 residues. V was pared by 7 bases and J by 8 bases, with 17 bases between. Germline V CDR1 and CDR2: MNHEY, SMNVEV (reference sequence). CDR3 residues: CASKPQASFEAFF. The CDR3 DNA sequence: TGTGCCAGCAAACCCCAAGCCTCGTTCGAAGCTTTCTTT.

This clonotype was picked up many times. The chain links TRBV29-1 to TRBJ2-3, with 10 bases matching TRBD1. The CDR3 is 14 amino acids. Trimming at V came to 6 bases and at J to 3 bases, leaving 6 bases not matched to a gene. CDR1 SQVTM and CDR2 ANQGSEA come from the germline V gene. For the CDR3, the DNA is TGCAGCGTCCCCCCGGGACAGGGGACAGATACGCAGTATTTT. It translates to CSVPPGQGTDTQYF.

This clonotype has a count of ten or more. The chain employs TRBV29-1 and TRBJ2-2; 7 positions match TRBD2. The CDR3 runs to 14 residues. Germline loops: CDR1 SQVTM, CDR2 ANQGSEA. The J segment lost 5 bases and the V segment lost 4 bases, leaving 7 bases of the junction unmatched. The CDR3 loop reads CSVVPGAGTGELFF. CDR3 coding DNA: TGCAGCGTTGTTCCGGGAGCGGGAACCGGGGAGCTGTTTTTT.

This clonotype was seen only a few times. The chain recombines TRBV4-2 with TRBJ2-7; 7 positions match TRBD1. V lost 4 bases, J lost 5 bases, and 8 bases stayed unmatched. The length of the CDR3 is 14 residues. Germline lookup yields CDR1 LGHNA and CDR2 YNFKEQ. The CDR3 coding sequence is TGTGCCAGCAGCCCGCACAGGGGCAGGAACGAGCAGTACTTC. Translated, it gives CASSPHRGRNEQYF.

At least ten counts were recorded for this clonotype. The V and J genes are TRBV5-1 and TRBJ1-2; TRBD1 matches 9 bases. Per the germline V gene, CDR1 is SGHRS and CDR2 is YFSETQ. With 2 bases clipped from V and 7 bases from J, the junction kept 9 bases outside the gene matches. CDR3 size: 15 residues. The CDR3 coding sequence is TGCGCCAGCAGCTTTGCGGGACAGGGCTCTGGTGGCTACACCTTC. Its translation is CASSFAGQGSGGYTF.

The sample holds many counts of this clonotype. The chain combines TRBV5-5 with TRBJ2-1; a weak D match, TRBD2 (6 bases). The CDR3 loop spans 14 amino acids. Germline-derived CDR1 and CDR2 are SGHKS and YYEKEE (reference sequence). The germline V and J ends were trimmed by 4 bases and 8 bases, with 16 bases remaining between them. The CDR3 spells CASSLGGSGDEQFF. CDR3 DNA sequence: TGTGCCAGCAGCCTTGGGGGTAGCGGAGATGAGCAGTTCTTC.

This chain connects TRBV5-4 to TRBJ1-1; tentative D call: TRBD1 (6 bases). Germline assignment: CDR1 SGHNT and CDR2 YYREEE (reference sequence). The CDR3 is made up of 15 amino acids. Trimming removed 4 bases at V and 4 bases at J, with 17 bases between. DNA of the CDR3: TGTGCCAGCAGCGACCTCGGACAGCCGTTCACTGAAGCTTTCTTT. Translated, it gives CASSDLGQPFTEAFF.

This clonotype was seen a handful of times. The chain has TRBV9 and TRBJ1-5; 10 bases fit TRBD1. Germline V gene sequence: CDR1 SGDLS, CDR2 YYNGEE. The V and J ends lost 3 bases and 6 bases, in that order; junction bases with no gene match: 6. The CDR3 sequence is 15 residues long. In DNA form, the CDR3 reads TGTGCCAGCAGCGCCGGGACAGGGGCTTCTCAGCCCCAGCATTTT. As protein: CASSAGTGASQPQHF.

This clonotype came up many times. The chain couples TRBV5-8 to TRBJ1-2; D is unresolved. This CDR3 region has 12 residues. Germline V gives CDR1 SGHTS, CDR2 YDEGEE. Trimming pared 4 bases from V and 2 bases from J, leaving 6 bases between. In DNA, the CDR3 is TGTGCCAGCAGCAGGCGCAACTATGGCTACACCTTC. This sequence encodes CASSRRNYGYTF.

This clonotype was seen many times. The chain combines TRBV7-2 with TRBJ2-2; 14 bases line up with TRBD2. Unmatched junction bases numbered 14, after V lost 5 bases and J lost 6 bases. The germline V gene encodes CDR1 SGHTA and CDR2 FQGNSA. The CDR3 sequence is 19 residues long. The CDR3 coding sequence is TGTGCCAGCAGCGCACCCGCCGGGGGACTAGCGGGAGTCGCCGGGGAGCTGTTTTTT. Its translation is CASSAPAGGLAGVAGELFF. Combining the CDR3 with reference TRBV7-2 and TRBJ2-2 gives the whole variable domain GAGVSQSPSNKVTEKGKDVELRCDPISGHTALYWYRQSLGQGLEFLIYFQGNSAPDKSGLPSDRFSAERTGGSVSTLTIQRTQQEDSAVYLCASSAPAGGLAGVAGELFFGEGSRLTVL.

The table lists this clonotype with a few counts. V is TRBV7-9 and J is TRBJ1-4, with D perhaps TRBD1 (5 bases). CDR3 length equals 14 residues. Trimming removed 4 bases from V and 8 bases from J, with 14 bases in between. Germline loops: CDR1 SEHNR, CDR2 FQNEAQ (reference sequence). In DNA, the CDR3 is TGTGCCAGCAGCTCCCCGGGGCGGGGCGAAAAACTGTTTTTT. Its translation: CASSSPGRGEKLFF.

This clonotype showed up many times. V gene TRBV7-9 combines with J gene TRBJ2-1; TRBD1 matches at 9 bases. Germline assignment: CDR1 SEHNR and CDR2 FQNEAQ (reference sequence). The CDR3 spans 15 residues. V trimming: 5 bases; J trimming: 7 bases; junction bases outside the gene matches: 9. CDR3 sequence (DNA): TGTGCCAGCAGCCCAGGGACAGGGTCACTGAATGAGCAGTTCTTC. As protein: CASSPGTGSLNEQFF.

This clonotype was found a few times. The chain employs TRBV20-1 and TRBJ1-5; D not certain. The germline V gene has CDR1 DFQATT and CDR2 SNEGSKA (reference sequence). V was cut by 5 bases and J by 1 base, with 12 bases left in between. This CDR3 spans 14 amino acids. This chain's CDR3 is CSARPAGSNQPQHF. DNA of the CDR3: TGCAGTGCTCGCCCAGCGGGGAGCAATCAGCCCCAGCATTTT.

About this clonotype itself: A read error may be the cause here, since a much bigger clone is one base away. The chain is built from TRBV12-3 or TRBV12-4 and TRBJ2-2; D unresolved. The CDR3 loop spans 16 amino acids. DNA for the CDR3: TGTACCAGCAGTCGCGTTGGGCAGGTGAACACCGGGGAGCTGTTTTTT. It translates to CTSSRVGQVNTGELFF.

This clonotype was detected a few times. Being one base from a much bigger clone, this may be a read error. This chain links TRBV6-5 with TRBJ2-1; TRBD2 matches 10 bases. Germline-derived CDR1 and CDR2 are MNHEY and SVGAGI. There are 15 residues in the CDR3. CDR3 protein: CASSYGLAGVNEQLF. The CDR3 nucleotides read TGTGCCAGCAGTTACGGGCTAGCGGGAGTGAATGAGCAGCTCTTC.

In its sample, this clonotype was seen a few times. The J gene is TRBJ1-4, the V gene TRBV28; no clear D. CDR1 MDHEN and CDR2 SYDVKM come from the germline V gene. Deletions cut 3 bases from V and 8 bases from J, with 16 bases between. The CDR3 sequence is 15 residues long. The CDR3 loop reads CASSFIRGSGEKLFF. The CDR3 DNA follows: TGTGCCAGCAGTTTTATTCGCGGGTCGGGGGAAAAACTGTTTTTT.